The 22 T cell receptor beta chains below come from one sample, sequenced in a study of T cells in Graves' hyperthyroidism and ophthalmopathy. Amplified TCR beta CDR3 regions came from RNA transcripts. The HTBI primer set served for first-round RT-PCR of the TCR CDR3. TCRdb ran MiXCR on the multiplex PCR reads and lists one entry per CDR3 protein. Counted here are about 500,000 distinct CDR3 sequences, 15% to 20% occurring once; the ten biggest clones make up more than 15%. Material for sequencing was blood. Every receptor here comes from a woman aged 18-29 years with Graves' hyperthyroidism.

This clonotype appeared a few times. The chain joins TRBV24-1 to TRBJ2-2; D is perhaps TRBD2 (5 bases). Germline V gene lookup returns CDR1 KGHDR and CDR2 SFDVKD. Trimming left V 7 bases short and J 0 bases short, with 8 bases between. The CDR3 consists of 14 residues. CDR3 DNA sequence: TGTGCCACCAGGGGAGAAGCGAACACCGGGGAGCTGTTTTTT. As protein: CATRGEANTGELFF.

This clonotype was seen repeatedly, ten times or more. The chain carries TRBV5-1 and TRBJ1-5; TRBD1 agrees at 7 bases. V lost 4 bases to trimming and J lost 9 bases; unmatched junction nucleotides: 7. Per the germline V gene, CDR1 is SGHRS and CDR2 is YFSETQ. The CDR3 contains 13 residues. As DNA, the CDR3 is TGCGCCAGCAGCGGGGACAGCGGGGGGCCCCAGCATTTT. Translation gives CASSGDSGGPQHF. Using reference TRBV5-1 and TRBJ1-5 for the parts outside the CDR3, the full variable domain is KAGVTQTPRYLIKTRGQQVTLSCSPISGHRSVSWYQQTPGQGLQFLFEYFSETQRNKGNFPGRFSGRQFSNSRSEMNVSTLELGDSALYLCASSGDSGGPQHFGDGTRLSIL.

The CDR3 reads CASSLRTSGAYEQYF. For the CDR3, the DNA is TGTGCCAGCAGCCTTAGGACTAGCGGCGCCTACGAGCAGTACTTC. The chain links TRBV4-2 to TRBJ2-7; 10 nucleotides align to TRBD2. CDR3 size: 15 residues. With V trimmed by 4 bases and J by 2 bases, 5 bases remained unmatched. Germline values: CDR1 LGHNA, CDR2 YNFKEQ.

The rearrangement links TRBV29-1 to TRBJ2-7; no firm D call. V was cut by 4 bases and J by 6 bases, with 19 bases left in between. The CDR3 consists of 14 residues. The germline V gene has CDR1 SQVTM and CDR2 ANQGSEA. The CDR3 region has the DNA TGCAGCGTTGGAGTGGGTTCCGGTGAAGCCGAGCAGTACTTC. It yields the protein CSVGVGSGEAEQYF.

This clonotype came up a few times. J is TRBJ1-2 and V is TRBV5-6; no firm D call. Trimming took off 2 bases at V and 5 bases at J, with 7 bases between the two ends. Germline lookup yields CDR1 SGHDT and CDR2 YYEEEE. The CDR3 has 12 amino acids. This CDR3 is CASSLVAYGYTF. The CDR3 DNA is TGTGCCAGCAGCTTAGTCGCTTATGGCTACACCTTC.

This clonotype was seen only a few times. CDR3 loop: CASSRKTNTGELFF. The CDR3 DNA reads TGCGCCAGCAGCCGTAAAACGAACACCGGGGAGCTGTTTTTT. The chain recombines TRBV5-1 with TRBJ2-2, with D uncertain. Germline V gives CDR1 SGHRS, CDR2 YFSETQ. The CDR3 is made up of 14 amino acids. Trimming stripped 4 bases from V and 0 bases from J, with 7 bases between.

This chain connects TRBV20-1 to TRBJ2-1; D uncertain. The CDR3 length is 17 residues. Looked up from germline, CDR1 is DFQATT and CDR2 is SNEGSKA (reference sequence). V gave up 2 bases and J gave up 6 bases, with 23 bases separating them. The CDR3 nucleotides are TGCAGTGCTAGATCTGTTTTGGGGTTGGCCTCAATCAATGAGCAGTTCTTC. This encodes CSARSVLGLASINEQFF.

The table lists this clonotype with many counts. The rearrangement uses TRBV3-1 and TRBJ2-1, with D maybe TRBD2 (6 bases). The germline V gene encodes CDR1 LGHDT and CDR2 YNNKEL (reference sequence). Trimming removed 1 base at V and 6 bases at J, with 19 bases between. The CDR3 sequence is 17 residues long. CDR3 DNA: TGTGCCAGCAGCCAAGTAGCTGGCACTAGCCTCTTCAATGAGCAGTTCTTC. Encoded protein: CASSQVAGTSLFNEQFF.

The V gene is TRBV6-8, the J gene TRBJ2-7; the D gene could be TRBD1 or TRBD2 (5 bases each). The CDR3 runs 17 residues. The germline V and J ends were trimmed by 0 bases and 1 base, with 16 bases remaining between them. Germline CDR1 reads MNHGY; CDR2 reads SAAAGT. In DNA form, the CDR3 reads TGTGCCAGCAGTTACTCTCCTCAGGGAGCAGAATCCTACGAGCAGTACTTC. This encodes CASSYSPQGAESYEQYF.

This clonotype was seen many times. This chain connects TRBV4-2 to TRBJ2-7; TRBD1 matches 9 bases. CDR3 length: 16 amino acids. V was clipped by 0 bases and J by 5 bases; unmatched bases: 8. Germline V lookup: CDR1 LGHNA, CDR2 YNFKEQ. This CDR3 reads CASSQDPPGQGDEQYF. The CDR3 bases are TGTGCCAGCAGCCAAGATCCTCCGGGACAGGGTGACGAGCAGTACTTC.

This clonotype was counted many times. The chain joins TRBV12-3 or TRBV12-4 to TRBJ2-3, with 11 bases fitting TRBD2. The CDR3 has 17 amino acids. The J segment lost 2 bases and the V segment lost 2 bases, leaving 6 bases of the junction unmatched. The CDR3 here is CASSLLLAGGVTDTQYF. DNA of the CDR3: TGTGCCAGCAGTTTACTCCTAGCGGGGGGAGTCACAGATACGCAGTATTTT.

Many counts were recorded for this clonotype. The CDR3 nucleotides are TGTGCCAGCAGTGAAGAATTCACTCGGTACTTC. It translates to CASSEEFTRYF. The J gene is TRBJ2-7, the V gene TRBV6-1; D is unclear. Trimming shortened V by 1 base and J by 12 bases, and 10 bases separated the two germline ends. Looked up from germline, CDR1 is MNHNS and CDR2 is SASEGT. The CDR3 contains 11 residues.

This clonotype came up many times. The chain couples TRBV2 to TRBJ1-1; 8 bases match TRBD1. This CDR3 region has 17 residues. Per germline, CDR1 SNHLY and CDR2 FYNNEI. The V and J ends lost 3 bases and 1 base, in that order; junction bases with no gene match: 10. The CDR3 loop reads CASSDRRQGRRNTEAFF. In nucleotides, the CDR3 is TGTGCCAGCAGTGATAGAAGACAGGGGAGACGGAACACTGAAGCTTTCTTT.

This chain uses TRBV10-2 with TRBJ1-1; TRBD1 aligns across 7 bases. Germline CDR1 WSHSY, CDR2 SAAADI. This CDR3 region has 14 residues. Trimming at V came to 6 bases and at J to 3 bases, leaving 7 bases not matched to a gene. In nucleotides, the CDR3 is TGCGCCAGCAGCGATACAGGGGATTACACTGAAGCTTTCTTT. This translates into CASSDTGDYTEAFF.

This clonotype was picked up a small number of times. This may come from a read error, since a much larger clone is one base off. The CDR3 DNA sequence: TGTGCCAGCAGTTTATCGGCCGGCTTGAACGCTGAAGCTTTCTTT. Protein: CASSLSAGLNAEAFF. This chain joins TRBV27 and TRBJ1-1, with D uncertain. The CDR3 extends over 15 amino acids. In germline, CDR1 is MNHEY, CDR2 SMNVEV (reference sequence).

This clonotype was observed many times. The CDR3 sequence is CASSHTGGPYEQYF. The CDR3 nucleotides are TGTGCCAGCAGCCATACAGGGGGTCCCTACGAGCAGTACTTC. The chain has TRBV7-2 and TRBJ2-7, with 8 bases matching TRBD1. The germline CDR1 and CDR2 sequences are SGHTA and FQGNSA. V was pared by 5 bases and J by 2 bases, with 5 bases of the junction left unmatched. The CDR3 is made up of 14 amino acids. Drawing the rest from reference TRBV7-2 and TRBJ2-7, the complete variable domain is GAGVSQSPSNKVTEKGKDVELRCDPISGHTALYWYRQSLGQGLEFLIYFQGNSAPDKSGLPSDRFSAERTGGSVSTLTIQRTQQEDSAVYLCASSHTGGPYEQYFGPGTRLTVT.

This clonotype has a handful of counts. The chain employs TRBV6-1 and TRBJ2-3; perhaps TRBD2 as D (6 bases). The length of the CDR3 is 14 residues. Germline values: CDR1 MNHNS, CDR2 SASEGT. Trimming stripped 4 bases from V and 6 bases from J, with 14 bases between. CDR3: CASSAGLGRDTQYF. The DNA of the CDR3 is TGTGCCAGCAGTGCGGGACTCGGCAGGGATACGCAGTATTTT.

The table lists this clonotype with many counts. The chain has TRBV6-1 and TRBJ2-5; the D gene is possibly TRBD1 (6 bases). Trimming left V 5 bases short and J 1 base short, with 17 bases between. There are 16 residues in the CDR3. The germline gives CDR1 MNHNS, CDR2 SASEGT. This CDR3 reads CASSTPGHEFQETQYF. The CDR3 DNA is TGTGCCAGCAGTACGCCGGGACACGAATTCCAAGAGACCCAGTACTTC.

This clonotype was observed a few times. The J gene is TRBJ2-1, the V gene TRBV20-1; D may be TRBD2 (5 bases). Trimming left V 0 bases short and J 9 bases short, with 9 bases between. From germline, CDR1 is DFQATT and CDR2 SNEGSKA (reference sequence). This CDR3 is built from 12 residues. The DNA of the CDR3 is TGCAGTGCTAGAGATTATCGGGGTGAGCAGTTCTTC. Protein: CSARDYRGEQFF.

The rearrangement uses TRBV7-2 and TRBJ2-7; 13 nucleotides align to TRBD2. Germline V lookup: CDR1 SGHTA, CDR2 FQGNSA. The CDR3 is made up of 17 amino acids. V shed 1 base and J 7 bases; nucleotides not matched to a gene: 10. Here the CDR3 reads CASSLGTSGRAGGEQYF. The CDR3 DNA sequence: TGTGCCAGCAGCTTAGGAACTAGCGGGAGGGCCGGGGGAGAGCAGTACTTC.

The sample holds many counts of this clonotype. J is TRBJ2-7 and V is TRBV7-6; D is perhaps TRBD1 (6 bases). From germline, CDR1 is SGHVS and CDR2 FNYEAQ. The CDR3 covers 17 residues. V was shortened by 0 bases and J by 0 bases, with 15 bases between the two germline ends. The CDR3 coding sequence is TGTGCCAGCAGCTTAGCTAGGACAGATACTAGCTCCTACGAGCAGTACTTC. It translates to CASSLARTDTSSYEQYF.

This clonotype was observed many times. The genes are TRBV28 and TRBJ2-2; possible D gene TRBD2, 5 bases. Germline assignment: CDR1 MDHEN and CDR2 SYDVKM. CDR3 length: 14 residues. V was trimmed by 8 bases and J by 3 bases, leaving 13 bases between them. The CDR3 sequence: CASRLEADTGELFF. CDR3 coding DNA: TGTGCCAGCCGGTTGGAGGCGGACACCGGGGAGCTGTTTTTT.